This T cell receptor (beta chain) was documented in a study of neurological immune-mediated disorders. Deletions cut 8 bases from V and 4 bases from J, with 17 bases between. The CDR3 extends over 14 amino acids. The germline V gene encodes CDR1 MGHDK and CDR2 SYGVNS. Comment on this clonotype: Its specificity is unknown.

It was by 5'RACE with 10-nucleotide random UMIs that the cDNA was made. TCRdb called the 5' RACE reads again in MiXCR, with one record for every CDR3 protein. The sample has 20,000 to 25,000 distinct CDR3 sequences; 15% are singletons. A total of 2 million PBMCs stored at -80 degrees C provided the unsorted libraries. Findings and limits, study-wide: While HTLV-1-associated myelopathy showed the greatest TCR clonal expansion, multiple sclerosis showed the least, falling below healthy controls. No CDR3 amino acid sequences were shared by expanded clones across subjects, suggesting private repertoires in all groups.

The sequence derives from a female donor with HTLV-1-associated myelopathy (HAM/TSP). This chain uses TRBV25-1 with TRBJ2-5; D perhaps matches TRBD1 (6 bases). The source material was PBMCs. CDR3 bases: TGTGCCAGCTCTCGTCGTGCAGGGGCAGAGACCCAGTACTTC. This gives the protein CASSRRAGAETQYF.